This T cell receptor (beta chain) was sequenced during a study of blood T cell repertoires in COVID-19. The length of the CDR3 is 13 residues. Trimming stripped 4 bases from V and 8 bases from J, with 14 bases between. Germline values: CDR1 ENHRY, CDR2 SYGVKD. The method was immunoSEQ multiplex PCR; TCRdb's version includes in-frame clones alone and lacks a portion of them. The table lists over 200,000 clones, around 86% of them singletons, with 8.5% to 10% in the top ten. The clonotype originates from a man aged 40-55 years who had recovered from COVID-19. Sequencing was performed on peripheral blood. The chain carries TRBV10-3 and TRBJ1-2; tentative D call: TRBD1 (5 bases). DNA for the CDR3: TGTGCCATCAGTGTGGAGGGGAGTAGAGGCTACACCTTC. It translates to CAISVEGSRGYTF.